This record concerns one T cell receptor beta chain sequence. The record originates from a study of blood T cell repertoires in COVID-19. Study-level background: T cells, B-cell-depleted T cells, or PBMCs supplied cDNA or gDNA.

Per the original methods: Reference gene primers were amplified, and this amplification served to estimate nucleated cell counts. Generated by immunoSEQ multiplex PCR, the TCRdb table keeps only in-frame clones and is missing some. The V and J calls and clone size were taken over from that table, and D and trimming were inferred from the DNA. This table has some 120,000 clones, more than 65% appearing once. The material sequenced was peripheral blood. The clonotype comes from a woman aged 65 to 85 with acute or convalescent COVID-19.

DNA of the CDR3: TGTGCCAGCAGCGGCAACAGTTGGACTGAAGCTTTCTTT. It encodes CASSGNSWTEAFF. The chain joins TRBV11-2 to TRBJ1-1; D not certain. The CDR3 totals 13 residues. V was clipped by 5 bases and J by 5 bases, with 12 bases between them. Germline V CDR1 and CDR2: SGHAT, FQNNGV.